This T cell receptor (beta chain) was found in a study of monozygotic twins with inflammatory bowel disease. Notes on the study in general: Clonotype sharing was lower in IBD patients than healthy twins, most markedly with disease activity.

From the 5' RACE reads, TCRdb lists one entry per CDR3 protein and no DNA. The table for this sample gives about 440,000 distinct CDR3 sequences. The CDR3 spans 12 residues. Germline assignment: CDR1 SQVTM and CDR2 ANQGSEA. Points on this clonotype: Antigen: not known.

The TCR comes from a human donor with ulcerative colitis or Crohn's disease, or a healthy co-twin of an affected twin (not recorded which). The V gene is TRBV29-1, the J gene TRBJ2-3. What was sequenced was blood. This CDR3 is CSVEERADTQYF.